This T cell receptor beta chain emerged from a study of blood T cell repertoires in COVID-19. V was pared by 5 bases and J by 5 bases, with 14 bases of the junction left unmatched. The CDR3 is 17 residues long. The germline V gene encodes CDR1 KGHSH and CDR2 LQKENI. The table came from immunoSEQ multiplex PCR; TCRdb's copy has only in-frame clones and leaves some out. This sample has tens of thousands of clones, with 81% found just once. This sequence was found in a man at least 80 years old with acute or convalescent COVID-19. The genes are TRBV18 and TRBJ1-2, with 10 bases lining up with TRBD1. Sequencing was done on a sample of peripheral blood. CDR3 amino acids: CASSSQPGTGVGYGYTF. CDR3 in DNA: TGTGCCAGCTCATCACAACCTGGGACAGGGGTAGGGTATGGCTACACCTTC.